This T cell receptor beta chain is from a study of blood T cell repertoires in COVID-19. Background on the study: Acute and convalescent COVID-19 samples came from the United States, Italy and Spain. PBMCs, B-cell-depleted T cells, or T cells provided the cDNA or gDNA that made up the material.

Germline V lookup: CDR1 MNHEY, CDR2 SMNVEV (reference sequence). After removal of 6 bases from V and 2 bases from J, the junction contained 14 bases not matched to a gene. The CDR3 totals 18 residues. Per the authors' pipeline: From reference gene primer amplification, estimates of nucleated cell counts were derived. Profiled with immunoSEQ multiplex PCR; TCRdb holds only in-frame clones, not every one. D and trimming were read from the DNA, whereas the V and J calls and clone size are those reported in that table. The repertoire holds some 40,000 clones, with 80% as singletons. The chain couples TRBV27 to TRBJ1-1; TRBD1 matches at 11 bases. Source material: peripheral blood. The receptor comes from a man between 65 and 85 years old with acute or convalescent COVID-19. CDR3 amino acids: CASSPGTGGGLTNTEAFF. The CDR3 nucleotides read TGTGCCAGCAGCCCCGGGACAGGGGGTGGCTTAACCAACACTGAAGCTTTCTTT.